Shown below are 23 T cell receptor beta chains from a single sample sequenced in a study of STAT5B mutations in CD4+ large granular lymphocyte leukemia. Profiled with immunoSEQ multiplex PCR; TCRdb holds only in-frame clones, not every one. The table shows 20,000 to 25,000 clones, with roughly three quarters occurring only once. The sequencing input was CD4+ T cells from blood buffy coats. Receptors were obtained from a human donor in good health.

This clone appeared a single time. The V and J genes are TRBV11-3 and TRBJ2-3; TRBD2 might be the D (6 bases). The CDR3 length is 12 residues. Germline V CDR1 and CDR2: SGHNT, YENEEA. Trimming shortened V by 6 bases and J by 5 bases, and 9 bases separated the two germline ends. CDR3 DNA sequence: TGTGCCAGCAGGGGGCGGGGAGATACGCAGTATTTT. It yields the protein CASRGRGDTQYF.

This chain joins TRBV11-3 and TRBJ1-2, with D maybe TRBD1 (6 bases). This CDR3 region has 16 residues. In germline, CDR1 is SGHNT, CDR2 YENEEA. V lost 1 base to trimming and J lost 4 bases, with 16 bases between them. DNA for the CDR3: TGTGCCAGCAGCTTAGTCCTACAGGACAGACCCTATGGCTACACCTTC. Amino acids: CASSLVLQDRPYGYTF. Together with reference TRBV11-3 and TRBJ1-2, the CDR3 gives the full variable domain: EAGVVQSPRYKIIEKKQPVAFWCNPISGHNTLYWYLQNLGQGPELLIRYENEEAVDDSQLPKDRFSAERLKGVDSTLKIQPAELGDSAVYLCASSLVLQDRPYGYTFGSGTRLTVV.

The V call is TRBV5-4, the J call TRBJ2-2, with 13 nucleotides matching TRBD2. The CDR3 spans 16 residues. Germline V gives CDR1 SGHNT, CDR2 YYREEE (reference sequence). V dropped 3 bases and J dropped 7; count of bases not matched to a gene: 6. The CDR3 DNA is TGTGCCAGCAGCTGGGGACTAGCGGGGACCGGCGGGGAGCTGTTTTTT. Translated, it gives CASSWGLAGTGGELFF. Full variable domain (outside the CDR3, taken from reference TRBV5-4 and TRBJ2-2): ETGVTQSPTHLIKTRGQQVTLRCSSQSGHNTVSWYQQALGQGPQFIFQYYREEENGRGNFPPRFSGLQFPNYSSELNVNALELDDSALYLCASSWGLAGTGGELFFGEGSRLTVL.

The chain links TRBV9 to TRBJ1-2; 7 bases are a match to TRBD1. The CDR3 is 16 residues long. Germline CDR1 is SGDLS and CDR2 is YYNGEE. V shed 2 bases, J shed 7 bases, and the junction held 14 bases outside the gene matches. The CDR3 DNA reads TGTGCCAGCAGCGTTAGACAGGGATTGCATTTTGGTGGCTACACCTTC. This translates into CASSVRQGLHFGGYTF.

The V and J genes are TRBV7-8 and TRBJ2-3; unclear D gene. The CDR3 is 17 residues long. The V gene lost 3 bases and the J gene lost 3 bases, with 19 bases spanning the gap. Germline V gene sequence: CDR1 SGHVS, CDR2 FQNEAQ. CDR3 sequence (DNA): TGTGCCAGCAGCTTTTACCCTACGCGTTCTTTGACAGATACGCAGTATTTT. As protein: CASSFYPTRSLTDTQYF.

V gene TRBV2 combines with J gene TRBJ1-2, with D hard to call. Germline V CDR1 and CDR2: SNHLY, FYNNEI. CDR3 length: 15 amino acids. V dropped 8 bases and J dropped 4 bases, with 20 bases sitting between them. This CDR3 reads CASGTTLQRIYGYTF. CDR3 bases: TGTGCCAGCGGTACCACCCTCCAGAGAATCTATGGCTACACCTTC.

This chain links TRBV11-3 with TRBJ2-7; D might be TRBD2 (6 bases). Germline V gene lookup returns CDR1 SGHNT and CDR2 YENEEA. CDR3 length equals 15 residues. Trimming stripped 5 bases from V and 1 base from J, with 15 bases between. CDR3 DNA: TGTGCCAGCAGCCCCGTTGACGCGGGGTCCTACGAGCAGTACTTC. Translated, it gives CASSPVDAGSYEQYF.

V gene TRBV10-1 combines with J gene TRBJ2-3; D remains ambiguous. In germline, CDR1 is WNHNN, CDR2 SYGVQD (reference sequence). V shed 1 base and J shed 2 bases, with 13 bases lying between them. The CDR3 runs 16 residues. CDR3 nucleotides: TGCGCCAGCAGTGAGTTTGGCGGCATAACCACAGATACGCAGTATTTT. This encodes CASSEFGGITTDTQYF.

V gene TRBV11-3 combines with J gene TRBJ2-7; TRBD1 aligns across 7 bases. Germline V CDR1 and CDR2: SGHNT, YENEEA. V lost 4 bases, J lost 2 bases, and 5 bases stayed unmatched. This CDR3 contains 14 residues. CDR3 loop: CASSSMGQPYEQYF. The CDR3 DNA reads TGTGCCAGCAGCTCGATGGGACAGCCCTACGAGCAGTACTTC.

This clone was picked up a small number of times. The chain is built from TRBV30 and TRBJ1-5, with 10 bases identical to TRBD1. The trim removed 3 bases at V and 7 bases at J, leaving 18 bases unmatched. CDR1 GTSNPN and CDR2 SVGIG come from the germline V gene (reference sequence). The CDR3 contains 18 residues. CDR3 DNA sequence: TGTGCCTGGAGCGACGCGAGGTGGGGACAGGGGAGATCGCAGCCCCAGCATTTT. Protein sequence: CAWSDARWGQGRSQPQHF.

This clone turned up a few times. The chain carries TRBV9 and TRBJ1-1; D not certain. The CDR3 spans 13 residues. Per the germline V gene, CDR1 is SGDLS and CDR2 is YYNGEE. Trimming left V 2 bases short and J 2 bases short, with 7 bases between. CDR3 sequence: CASSVTSNTEAFF. As DNA, the CDR3 is TGTGCCAGCAGCGTGACAAGTAACACTGAAGCTTTCTTT.

CDR3 bases: TGTGCCAGCAGCCATAATTCCCACGGGAGTTGGGCCTACAATGAGCAGTTCTTC. It specifies CASSHNSHGSWAYNEQFF. The chain couples TRBV7-9 to TRBJ2-1; D is possibly TRBD2 (6 bases). CDR3 size: 18 residues. Trimming removed 5 bases from V and 2 bases from J, with 22 bases in between. The germline V gene has CDR1 SEHNR and CDR2 FQNEAQ (reference sequence).

The chain couples TRBV30 to TRBJ2-7; a weak D match, TRBD2 (5 bases). The ends were cut back, 4 bases at V and 0 bases at J, with 13 bases in the middle. CDR3 size: 14 residues. The germline V gene encodes CDR1 GTSNPN and CDR2 SVGIG (reference sequence). This chain's CDR3 is CAWNRGSSSYEQYF. The CDR3 nucleotides read TGTGCCTGGAATCGAGGGAGTTCCTCCTACGAGCAGTACTTC.

This chain links TRBV30 with TRBJ2-1, with D hard to call. This CDR3 contains 12 residues. Trimming cost V 2 bases and J 4 bases, with 6 bases left between them. Germline CDR1 reads GTSNPN; CDR2 reads SVGIG (reference sequence). DNA of the CDR3: TGTGCCTGGAGTACCCGGTACAATGAGCAGTTCTTC. Translated, it gives CAWSTRYNEQFF.

This chain joins TRBV19 and TRBJ2-2; D call uncertain. V was shortened by 6 bases and J by 3 bases, with 14 bases between the two germline ends. Germline V gene sequence: CDR1 LNHDA, CDR2 SQIVND (reference sequence). This CDR3 comprises 15 residues. CDR3 protein: CASSLGPADTGELFF. The CDR3 DNA reads TGTGCCAGTAGCCTTGGGCCGGCGGACACCGGGGAGCTGTTTTTT.

The rearrangement links TRBV5-8 to TRBJ2-3; D unclear. V lost 3 bases, J lost 1 base, and 6 bases lay in between. Germline values: CDR1 SGHTS, CDR2 YDEGEE. The CDR3 sequence is 13 residues long. The CDR3, as DNA: TGTGCCAGCAGCTCCTTTCGCACAGATACGCAGTATTTT. It encodes CASSSFRTDTQYF.

The chain carries TRBV7-8 and TRBJ2-3; 9 bases map to TRBD1. The CDR3 consists of 16 residues. The V and J ends lost 3 bases and 2 bases, in that order; junction bases with no gene match: 6. The germline V gene has CDR1 SGHVS and CDR2 FQNEAQ. The CDR3 DNA reads TGTGCCAGCAGCTTCCGGGACAGGGACCCCACAGATACGCAGTATTTT. As protein: CASSFRDRDPTDTQYF.

The chain employs TRBV10-3 and TRBJ2-1, with TRBD2 matching 10 bases. The germline V gene has CDR1 ENHRY and CDR2 SYGVKD. This CDR3 is 17 amino acids long. V shed 0 bases, J shed 2 bases, and the junction held 4 bases outside the gene matches. In DNA form, the CDR3 reads TGTGCCATCAGTGAGTCGGGAAGCGGGAGGGCCTACAATGAGCAGTTCTTC. Amino acids: CAISESGSGRAYNEQFF.

The J gene is TRBJ2-7, the V gene TRBV27, with TRBD2 identical over 7 bases. The germline gives CDR1 MNHEY, CDR2 SMNVEV (reference sequence). J lost 5 bases, V lost 0 bases, and 4 bases had no gene match. CDR3 size: 14 residues. The CDR3 here is CASSLSYGGNEQYF. Written as DNA, the CDR3 is TGTGCCAGCAGTTTATCGTACGGGGGGAACGAGCAGTACTTC.

This rearrangement joins TRBV19 to TRBJ2-3; possible D gene TRBD1, 6 bases. Trimming took off 3 bases at V and 0 bases at J, with 10 bases between the two ends. CDR3 length: 15 residues. CDR1 is LNHDA, CDR2 SQIVND, per germline (reference sequence). CDR3 sequence (DNA): TGTGCCAGTAGTATCAGGGGAGCTAGCACAGATACGCAGTATTTT. It codes for CASSIRGASTDTQYF.

This clone occurred a few times. The chain carries TRBV7-8 and TRBJ2-2; D tentatively reads TRBD1 or TRBD2 (5 bases each). V lost 1 base and J 3 bases, leaving 9 bases between the germline ends. The CDR3 length is 15 residues. Germline V gene lookup returns CDR1 SGHVS and CDR2 FQNEAQ. CDR3 in amino acids: CASSLGGSDTGELFF. CDR3 nucleotide sequence: TGTGCCAGCAGCTTAGGGGGGTCGGACACCGGGGAGCTGTTTTTT.

The chain employs TRBV15 and TRBJ2-2, with TRBD2 matching 8 bases. The CDR3 runs 16 residues. The V segment lost 0 bases and the J segment 3 bases; nucleotides outside the gene matches: 3. In germline, CDR1 is LNHNV, CDR2 YYDKDF (reference sequence). CDR3 coding DNA: TGTGCCACCAGCAGAGAATCGGGAGGGGACACCGGGGAGCTGTTTTTT. Translating gives CATSRESGGDTGELFF.

The chain has TRBV5-1 and TRBJ2-3, with 12 bases matching TRBD2. Germline V gene data show CDR1 as SGHRS and CDR2 as YFSETQ. J lost 3 bases, V lost 0 bases, and 2 bases had no gene match. This CDR3 spans 16 amino acids. CDR3: CASSLGLAGVTDTQYF. CDR3 bases: TGCGCCAGCAGCTTGGGACTAGCGGGGGTGACAGATACGCAGTATTTT.